Following are 27 T cell receptor beta chains from one sample sequenced in a study of CD8 T cells in Susac syndrome. After extraction with the RNeasy kit, about 0.45 to 1 ug of the RNA was reverse transcribed using random hexamers. TCRdb re-called the immunoSEQ multiplex PCR reads through MiXCR, storing one row per CDR3 protein. The sample includes under 150,000 distinct CDR3 sequences, 90% to 95% of them seen just once. The sequenced sample consisted of CD8+ T cells from PBMCs. The receptors originated from a human donor with multiple sclerosis.

V and J are TRBV12-3 or TRBV12-4 and TRBJ2-7; 8 bases match TRBD2. CDR3 length equals 15 residues. The V gene end was trimmed by 3 bases and the J gene end by 1 base; junction bases not matched to a gene: 5. CDR3 DNA sequence: TGTGCCAGCAGTTTTCCGACTAGCGCTTCCTACGAGCAGTACTTC. It specifies CASSFPTSASYEQYF.

This clonotype was recorded only once. The chain uses TRBV5-1 and TRBJ2-1; D is perhaps TRBD2 (6 bases). V was cut by 4 bases and J by 9 bases, with 11 bases left in between. CDR3 length: 12 amino acids. Germline V gene data show CDR1 as SGHRS and CDR2 as YFSETQ. The CDR3 sequence: CASSHGGSEQFF. DNA of the CDR3: TGCGCCAGCAGCCACGGGGGATCTGAGCAGTTCTTC.

The chain uses TRBV20-1 and TRBJ2-5; perhaps TRBD2 as D (6 bases). Germline V gene data show CDR1 as DFQATT and CDR2 as SNEGSKA (reference sequence). The CDR3 extends over 16 amino acids. The germline V and J ends were trimmed by 0 bases and 5 bases, with 19 bases remaining between them. Here the CDR3 DNA reads TGCAGTGCTAGAGACGAAGCGGGTAAACTCGCGGAGACCCAGTACTTC. Translated: CSARDEAGKLAETQYF.

The rearrangement links TRBV7-9 to TRBJ2-3; no clear D. The V end was cut by 5 bases, the J end by 3 bases, with 12 bases between. This CDR3 spans 14 amino acids. CDR1 is SEHNR, CDR2 FQNEAQ, per germline (reference sequence). The CDR3 region is CASSLLEWTDTQYF. CDR3 DNA: TGTGCCAGCAGCCTTCTTGAATGGACAGATACGCAGTATTTT.

This clonotype was seen just once. This sequence joins TRBV12-3 or TRBV12-4 and TRBJ2-3; D might be TRBD2 (7 bases). Trimming removed 5 bases from V and 3 bases from J, with 21 bases in between. The length of the CDR3 is 17 residues. The DNA for the CDR3 is TGTGCCAGCAGTCTCCCCCGGGGGGCGGGAATGACAGATACGCAGTATTTT. Its translation: CASSLPRGAGMTDTQYF.

The chain employs TRBV4-1 and TRBJ2-7; perhaps TRBD2 as D (5 bases). Germline V lookup: CDR1 MGHRA, CDR2 YSYEKL. This CDR3 has 15 residues. Trimming cost V 1 base and J 4 bases, with 14 bases left between them. The CDR3 DNA reads TGCGCCAGCAGCCAAGTAACTAGTACCACTTACGAGCAGTACTTC. Translation gives CASSQVTSTTYEQYF.

The rearrangement uses TRBV4-1 and TRBJ2-2; D not resolved. The CDR3 is made up of 13 amino acids. Trimming shortened V by 3 bases and J by 6 bases, and 8 bases separated the two germline ends. CDR1 and CDR2 (germline): MGHRA, YSYEKL. CDR3 nucleotides: TGCGCCAGCAGCCACCACAATCCCGGGGAGCTGTTTTTT. It is translated as CASSHHNPGELFF.

This clonotype was seen a single time. In nucleotides, the CDR3 is TGCGCCAGCAGCCAATCCCCGGGACTTAAATTTTTAGCTAACTATGGCTACACCTTC. It yields the protein CASSQSPGLKFLANYGYTF. The chain employs TRBV4-1 and TRBJ1-2; possibly TRBD1 for D (5 bases). The CDR3 has 19 residues. V gave up 2 bases and J gave up 0 bases, with 22 bases separating them. Germline loops: CDR1 MGHRA, CDR2 YSYEKL.

CDR3 DNA sequence: TGTGCCAGCTGGGGGACTACTCAACCCCAAGAGACCCAGTACTTC. It encodes CASWGTTQPQETQYF. This chain connects TRBV5-4 to TRBJ2-5; TRBD2 aligns across 7 bases. The CDR3 is made up of 15 amino acids. CDR1 is SGHNT, CDR2 YYREEE, per germline (reference sequence). J gave up 1 base and V 7 bases, and 10 bases lay outside the gene matches.

The CDR3 bases are TGTGCCACCAGTATGGGGGCTGAAGCTTTCTTT. Translation: CATSMGAEAFF. This chain uses TRBV24-1 with TRBJ1-1; D is perhaps TRBD1 (5 bases). The length of the CDR3 is 11 residues. V lost 6 bases, J lost 6 bases, and 7 bases lay in between. Germline V gene lookup returns CDR1 KGHDR and CDR2 SFDVKD.

In this sample, this clonotype turned up once. V gene TRBV24-1 combines with J gene TRBJ2-5; D ambiguous. The CDR3 sequence is 14 residues long. CDR1 is KGHDR and CDR2 is SFDVKD in the germline V gene. V lost 0 bases to trimming and J lost 5 bases, with 9 bases between them. In DNA, the CDR3 is TGTGCCACCAGTGATTTGGGAAACGGGGAGACCCAGTACTTC. Translation: CATSDLGNGETQYF.

This clonotype was seen more than once but under ten times. The chain recombines TRBV27 with TRBJ2-7; the match to TRBD1 covers 7 bases. Trimming took 2 bases from V and 2 from J; bases not matched to a gene: 0. CDR1 and CDR2 from the germline V gene are MNHEY and SMNVEV (reference sequence). This CDR3 region has 13 residues. The CDR3 region has the DNA TGTGCCAGCAGTTTAGGGACAGCCTACGAGCAGTACTTC. Translating it yields CASSLGTAYEQYF.

DNA for the CDR3: TGTGCCAGCAGTTTTAATCCTAGCTACGAGCAGTACTTC. Encoded protein: CASSFNPSYEQYF. The rearrangement links TRBV12-3 or TRBV12-4 to TRBJ2-7; D is uncertain. The CDR3 sequence is 13 residues long. Trimming pared 3 bases from V and 3 bases from J, leaving 9 bases between.

The chain couples TRBV28 to TRBJ2-5, with unresolved D. The V gene's germline CDR1 is MDHEN and CDR2 SYDVKM. The V gene lost 3 bases and the J gene lost 2 bases, with 19 bases spanning the gap. The CDR3 totals 17 residues. CDR3 region: CASSLRPMAPEQETQYF. The DNA for the CDR3 is TGTGCCAGCAGTTTGAGACCTATGGCGCCCGAACAAGAGACCCAGTACTTC.

The chain is built from TRBV30 and TRBJ2-7; D is ambiguous. Germline V CDR1 and CDR2: GTSNPN, SVGIG (reference sequence). The CDR3 has 12 residues. V lost 7 bases, J lost 2 bases, and 12 bases lay in between. The DNA for the CDR3 is TGTGCCTCTCAGGTTTTAACCTACGAGCAGTACTTC. Amino acids: CASQVLTYEQYF. Variable domain in full (rest from reference TRBV30 and TRBJ2-7): SQTIHQWPATLVQPVGSPLSLECTVEGTSNPNLYWYRQAAGRGLQLLFYSVGIGQISSEVPQNLSASRPQDRQFILSSKKLLLSDSGFYLCASQVLTYEQYFGPGTRLTVT.

The genes are TRBV19 and TRBJ1-1; unclear D gene. The CDR3 contains 13 residues. CDR1 and CDR2 (germline): LNHDA, SQIVND (reference sequence). The V end lost 5 bases, the J end lost 5 bases, and 12 bases lay between the germline ends. The CDR3: CASSRSSWTEAFF. The CDR3 DNA is TGTGCCAGTAGTCGGTCTTCCTGGACTGAAGCTTTCTTT.

The chain employs TRBV9 and TRBJ2-2; TRBD2 agrees at 8 bases. This CDR3 is 16 amino acids long. The V gene's germline CDR1 is SGDLS and CDR2 YYNGEE. The V and J ends lost 0 bases and 7 bases, in that order; junction bases with no gene match: 8. The CDR3 protein is CASSVGPGGPLGELFF. In DNA, the CDR3 is TGTGCCAGCAGCGTAGGACCGGGAGGGCCTCTCGGGGAGCTGTTTTTT.

This clonotype came up once. The chain carries TRBV7-9 and TRBJ2-3, with D uncertain. The CDR3 extends over 14 amino acids. The germline V gene has CDR1 SEHNR and CDR2 FQNEAQ (reference sequence). V dropped 6 bases and J dropped 5 bases, with 15 bases sitting between them. In nucleotides, the CDR3 is TGTGCCAGCAGTTCCGAAGGGCATGGAGATACGCAGTATTTT. Translated, it gives CASSSEGHGDTQYF.

The chain uses TRBV6-1 and TRBJ1-2; D might be TRBD1 (5 bases). Trimming cost V 6 bases and J 4 bases, with 6 bases left between them. The length of the CDR3 is 11 residues. Germline V gene data show CDR1 as MNHNS and CDR2 as SASEGT. The CDR3 loop is CASSDSYGYTF. In DNA, the CDR3 is TGTGCCAGCAGCGACAGCTATGGCTACACCTTC.

The chain is built from TRBV24-1 and TRBJ2-1; unclear D gene. Germline assignment: CDR1 KGHDR and CDR2 SFDVKD. The CDR3 runs to 15 residues. The V end was cut by 3 bases, the J end by 6 bases, with 14 bases between. The CDR3 DNA follows: TGTGCCACCAGTGATCCCACCACTTTATCCAATGAGCAGTTCTTC. Translation: CATSDPTTLSNEQFF.

V is TRBV10-3 and J is TRBJ1-1; D remains ambiguous. This CDR3 region has 14 residues. Trimming stripped 2 bases from V and 1 base from J, with 8 bases between. The germline V gene encodes CDR1 ENHRY and CDR2 SYGVKD. CDR3 DNA: TGTGCCATCAGTGAGCTCACGGCGAACACTGAAGCTTTCTTT. This codes for CAISELTANTEAFF.

This clonotype was observed a single time. The chain uses TRBV19 and TRBJ1-5, with D unresolved. This CDR3 has 13 amino acids. CDR1 is LNHDA, CDR2 SQIVND, per germline (reference sequence). The germline V and J ends were trimmed by 7 bases and 0 bases, with 7 bases remaining between them. In nucleotides, the CDR3 is TGTGCCAGTAACGTTCTTAGCAATCAGCCCCAGCATTTT. This translates into CASNVLSNQPQHF.

The V and J genes are TRBV12-3 or TRBV12-4 and TRBJ2-7; D is uncertain. The CDR3 spans 12 residues. V lost 5 bases to trimming and J lost 3 bases, with 8 bases between them. The CDR3 loop reads CASSRNFYEQYF. CDR3 bases: TGTGCCAGCAGTCGAAATTTCTACGAGCAGTACTTC.

The chain employs TRBV27 and TRBJ2-2; 8 nucleotides agree with TRBD1. Germline V lookup: CDR1 MNHEY, CDR2 SMNVEV (reference sequence). This CDR3 has 14 amino acids. The V segment lost 5 bases and the J segment 4 bases; nucleotides outside the gene matches: 3. CDR3 in DNA: TGTGCCAGCAGTCAAACAGGGGGCACCGGGGAGCTGTTTTTT. Its protein is CASSQTGGTGELFF.

This sequence joins TRBV13 and TRBJ1-1; no definite D call. CDR3 length: 15 residues. Germline V gene lookup returns CDR1 PRHDT and CDR2 FYEKMQ (reference sequence). Deletions cut 5 bases from V and 5 bases from J, with 18 bases between. The CDR3 nucleotides are TGTGCCAGCAGCCCTATAGGGCGGGGAGGGACTGAAGCTTTCTTT. Translated, it gives CASSPIGRGGTEAFF. Variable domain in full (rest from reference TRBV13 and TRBJ1-1): AAGVIQSPRHLIKEKRETATLKCYPIPRHDTVYWYQQGPGQDPQFLISFYEKMQSDKGSIPDRFSAQQFSDYHSELNMSSLELGDSALYFCASSPIGRGGTEAFFGQGTRLTVV.

The V and J genes are TRBV2 and TRBJ2-1; TRBD1 might be the D (5 bases). The CDR3 consists of 16 residues. Trimming shortened V by 3 bases and J by 1 base, and 13 bases separated the two germline ends. Germline V gene sequence: CDR1 SNHLY, CDR2 FYNNEI. The CDR3 coding sequence is TGTGCCAGCAGTGACAGGGCAGAAAAGTCCTACAATGAGCAGTTCTTC. It encodes CASSDRAEKSYNEQFF.

Only a few counts were recorded for this clonotype. The genes are TRBV6-5 and TRBJ2-7; 8 bases agree with TRBD2. Germline CDR1 and CDR2: MNHEY and SVGAGI. With V trimmed by 5 bases and J by 5 bases, 5 bases remained unmatched. There are 13 residues in the CDR3. CDR3 coding DNA: TGTGCCAGCAGTCGGACTAGCAGCCACGAGCAGTACTTC. Translating gives CASSRTSSHEQYF.